Following are 8 T cell receptor beta chains from one sample sequenced in a study of OX40 agonist ivuxolimab in advanced cancers. Assay used: immunoSEQ multiplex PCR; TCRdb lists only in-frame clones, some missing. The table records 55,000 to 65,000 clones, around 93% of them present only once. Source: CD4+ or CD8+ T cells sorted from blood, taken in a trial of the OX40 agonist ivuxolimab. The receptors were sampled from an adult with an advanced solid tumor such as melanoma, head and neck, liver or kidney cancer.

The chain has TRBV30 and TRBJ1-6; no clear D gene. The V gene lost 2 bases and the J gene lost 0 bases, with 14 bases spanning the gap. The germline CDR1 and CDR2 sequences are GTSNPN and SVGIG (reference sequence). CDR3 size: 17 residues. CDR3 residues: CAWSRQKRSSYNSPLHF. In nucleotides, the CDR3 is TGTGCCTGGAGTAGGCAGAAAAGGAGCTCCTATAATTCACCCCTCCACTTT.

The chain employs TRBV6-5 and TRBJ2-7; D is unresolved. Germline loops: CDR1 MNHEY, CDR2 SVGAGI. The CDR3 consists of 14 residues. V was cut by 6 bases and J by 3 bases, with 15 bases left in between. The CDR3 loop is CASRRTITYYEQYF. DNA for the CDR3: TGTGCCAGCAGACGGACGATTACCTACTACGAGCAGTACTTC.

This chain uses TRBV29-1 with TRBJ2-2; 10 bases map to TRBD1. The germline V gene has CDR1 SQVTM and CDR2 ANQGSEA. J gave up 7 bases and V 1 base, and 3 bases lay outside the gene matches. This CDR3 region has 14 residues. For the CDR3, the DNA is TGCAGCGTTGAAGGGACAGGGGGGATCGGGGAGCTGTTTTTT. This translates into CSVEGTGGIGELFF.

The chain is built from TRBV29-1 and TRBJ2-3, with D perhaps matching TRBD2 (5 bases). CDR1 SQVTM and CDR2 ANQGSEA come from the germline V gene. V lost 3 bases to trimming and J lost 6 bases, with 10 bases between them. This CDR3 is 12 amino acids long. CDR3 bases: TGCAGCGTTGAGGCTAGCAGGGATACGCAGTATTTT. It yields the protein CSVEASRDTQYF.

This clone showed up just once. The rearrangement joins TRBV18 to TRBJ2-3; D call uncertain. Trimming removed 2 bases from V and 6 bases from J, with 6 bases in between. In germline, CDR1 is KGHSH, CDR2 LQKENI. CDR3 size: 12 residues. This CDR3 is CASSPLGDTQYF. The CDR3 bases are TGTGCCAGCTCACCATTAGGGGATACGCAGTATTTT.

The chain is built from TRBV6-1 and TRBJ2-7; possibly TRBD1 or TRBD2 for D (5 bases each). V gave up 1 base and J gave up 3 bases, with 13 bases separating them. The CDR3 spans 15 residues. Germline-derived CDR1 and CDR2 are MNHNS and SASEGT. The CDR3 here is CASSEGIGTIYEQYF. CDR3 nucleotide sequence: TGTGCCAGCAGTGAAGGAATCGGGACGATCTACGAGCAGTACTTC.

The gene calls are TRBV29-1 and TRBJ1-1; TRBD1 agrees at 10 bases. The CDR3 is 14 amino acids. Looked up from germline, CDR1 is SQVTM and CDR2 is ANQGSEA. V shed 8 bases and J 3 bases; nucleotides not matched to a gene: 9. CDR3 amino acids: CSSKGGTGDTEAFF. The CDR3 bases are TGCAGCTCCAAGGGAGGGACAGGGGACACTGAAGCTTTCTTT.

V gene TRBV21-1 combines with J gene TRBJ2-7; whether TRBD2, the table's D call, matches the DNA was not checked. TRBV21-1 is tagged as a pseudogene. CDR3 size: 19 residues. CDR3 sequence (DNA): TGTGCCACGGCTGGGAGGGGCAGGGGACTAGCGGGAGGAGGCTACGAGCAGTACTTC. Translating it yields CATAGRGRGLAGGGYEQYF.